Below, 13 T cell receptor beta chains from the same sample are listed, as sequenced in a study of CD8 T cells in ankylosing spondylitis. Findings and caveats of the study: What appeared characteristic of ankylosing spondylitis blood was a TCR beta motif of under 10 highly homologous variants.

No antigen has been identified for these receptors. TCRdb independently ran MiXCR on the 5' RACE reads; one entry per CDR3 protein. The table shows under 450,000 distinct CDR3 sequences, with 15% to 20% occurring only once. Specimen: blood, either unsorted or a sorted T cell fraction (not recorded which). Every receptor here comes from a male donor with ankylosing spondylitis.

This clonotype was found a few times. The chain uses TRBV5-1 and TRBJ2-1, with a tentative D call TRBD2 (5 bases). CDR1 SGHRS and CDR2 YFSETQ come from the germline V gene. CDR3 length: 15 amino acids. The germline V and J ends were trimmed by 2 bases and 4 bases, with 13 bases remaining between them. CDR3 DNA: TGCGCCAGCAGCTTTTCAAGCGGAACTTACAATGAGCAGTTCTTC. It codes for CASSFSSGTYNEQFF.

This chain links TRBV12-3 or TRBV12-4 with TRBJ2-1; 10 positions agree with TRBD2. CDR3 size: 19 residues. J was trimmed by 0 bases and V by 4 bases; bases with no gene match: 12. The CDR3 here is CASSSSSGRAYSSYNEQFF. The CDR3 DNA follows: TGTGCCAGCAGTTCCTCTAGCGGGAGAGCTTATAGCTCCTACAATGAGCAGTTCTTC.

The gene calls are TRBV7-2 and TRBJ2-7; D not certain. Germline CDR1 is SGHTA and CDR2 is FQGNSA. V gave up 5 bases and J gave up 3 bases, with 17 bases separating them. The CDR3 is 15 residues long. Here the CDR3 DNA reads TGTGCCAGCAGCCCCGGATACCTCCCGTTCTACGAGCAGTACTTC. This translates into CASSPGYLPFYEQYF.

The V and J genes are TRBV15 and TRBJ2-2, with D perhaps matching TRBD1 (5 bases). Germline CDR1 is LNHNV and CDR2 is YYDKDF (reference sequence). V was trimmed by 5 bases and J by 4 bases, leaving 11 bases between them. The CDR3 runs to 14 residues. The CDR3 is CATSSHRSTGELFF. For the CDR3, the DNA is TGTGCCACCAGCTCCCACAGGAGCACCGGGGAGCTGTTTTTT.

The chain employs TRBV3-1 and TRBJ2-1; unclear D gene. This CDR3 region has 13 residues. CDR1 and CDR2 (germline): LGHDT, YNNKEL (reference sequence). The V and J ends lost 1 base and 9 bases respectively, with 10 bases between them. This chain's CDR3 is CASSQVGATEQFF. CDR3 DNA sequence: TGTGCCAGCAGCCAAGTCGGCGCAACTGAGCAGTTCTTC.

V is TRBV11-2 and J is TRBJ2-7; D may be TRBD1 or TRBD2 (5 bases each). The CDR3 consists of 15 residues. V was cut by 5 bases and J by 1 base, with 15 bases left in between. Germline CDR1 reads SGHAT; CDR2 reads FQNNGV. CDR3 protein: CASSPDGTPSYEQYF. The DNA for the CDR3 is TGTGCCAGCAGCCCTGACGGGACCCCATCCTACGAGCAGTACTTC.

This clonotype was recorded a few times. CDR3 in amino acids: CASSHGTGRPNTEAFF. Here the CDR3 DNA reads TGCGCCAGCAGCCACGGGACAGGTAGGCCGAACACTGAAGCTTTCTTT. The chain employs TRBV4-1 and TRBJ1-1; TRBD1 matches 8 bases. This CDR3 has 16 residues. The J segment lost 1 base and the V segment lost 3 bases, leaving 7 bases of the junction unmatched. CDR1 and CDR2 (germline): MGHRA, YSYEKL.

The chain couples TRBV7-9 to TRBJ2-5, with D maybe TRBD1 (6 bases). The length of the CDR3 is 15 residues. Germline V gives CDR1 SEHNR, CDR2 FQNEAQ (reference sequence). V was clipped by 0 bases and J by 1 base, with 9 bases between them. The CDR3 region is CASSLAGTSQETQYF. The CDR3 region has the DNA TGTGCCAGCAGCTTAGCGGGGACATCCCAAGAGACCCAGTACTTC.

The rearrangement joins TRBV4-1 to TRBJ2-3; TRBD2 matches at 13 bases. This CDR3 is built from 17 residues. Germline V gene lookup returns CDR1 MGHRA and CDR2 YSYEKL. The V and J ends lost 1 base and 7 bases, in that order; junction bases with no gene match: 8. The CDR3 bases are TGCGCCAGCAGCCAAGCTTGGACTAGCGGGAGTCTAAATACGCAGTATTTT. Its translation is CASSQAWTSGSLNTQYF.

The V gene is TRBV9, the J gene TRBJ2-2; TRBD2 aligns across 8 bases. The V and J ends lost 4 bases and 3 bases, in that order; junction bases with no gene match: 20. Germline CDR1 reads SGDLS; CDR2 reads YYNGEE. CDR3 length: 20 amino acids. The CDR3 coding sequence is TGTGCCAGCAGCTCTAGGTGGGGTTTAGCGGGACTTTACGACACCGGGGAGCTGTTTTTT. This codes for CASSSRWGLAGLYDTGELFF.

DNA of the CDR3: TGCAGTGCTAACAGACCCAGCCGGGACAGGGATTCCTACAATGAGCAGTTCTTC. This encodes CSANRPSRDRDSYNEQFF. The V call is TRBV20-1, the J call TRBJ2-1, with 9 bases fitting TRBD1. J gave up 1 base and V 4 bases, and 14 bases lay outside the gene matches. CDR1 and CDR2 from the germline V gene are DFQATT and SNEGSKA (reference sequence). The CDR3 length is 18 residues.

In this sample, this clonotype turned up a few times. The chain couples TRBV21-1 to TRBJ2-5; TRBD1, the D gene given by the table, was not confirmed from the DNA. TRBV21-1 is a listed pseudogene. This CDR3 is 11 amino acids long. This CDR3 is CASSKIGTGKF. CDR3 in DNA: TGTGCCAGCAGCAAAATAGGGACAGGGAAATTC.

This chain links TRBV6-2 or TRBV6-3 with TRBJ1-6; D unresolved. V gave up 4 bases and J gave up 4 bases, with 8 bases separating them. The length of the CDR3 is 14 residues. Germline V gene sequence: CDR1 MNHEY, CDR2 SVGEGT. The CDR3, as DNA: TGTGCCAGCAGTTCCACAGAATATAATTCACCCCTCCACTTT. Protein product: CASSSTEYNSPLHF.